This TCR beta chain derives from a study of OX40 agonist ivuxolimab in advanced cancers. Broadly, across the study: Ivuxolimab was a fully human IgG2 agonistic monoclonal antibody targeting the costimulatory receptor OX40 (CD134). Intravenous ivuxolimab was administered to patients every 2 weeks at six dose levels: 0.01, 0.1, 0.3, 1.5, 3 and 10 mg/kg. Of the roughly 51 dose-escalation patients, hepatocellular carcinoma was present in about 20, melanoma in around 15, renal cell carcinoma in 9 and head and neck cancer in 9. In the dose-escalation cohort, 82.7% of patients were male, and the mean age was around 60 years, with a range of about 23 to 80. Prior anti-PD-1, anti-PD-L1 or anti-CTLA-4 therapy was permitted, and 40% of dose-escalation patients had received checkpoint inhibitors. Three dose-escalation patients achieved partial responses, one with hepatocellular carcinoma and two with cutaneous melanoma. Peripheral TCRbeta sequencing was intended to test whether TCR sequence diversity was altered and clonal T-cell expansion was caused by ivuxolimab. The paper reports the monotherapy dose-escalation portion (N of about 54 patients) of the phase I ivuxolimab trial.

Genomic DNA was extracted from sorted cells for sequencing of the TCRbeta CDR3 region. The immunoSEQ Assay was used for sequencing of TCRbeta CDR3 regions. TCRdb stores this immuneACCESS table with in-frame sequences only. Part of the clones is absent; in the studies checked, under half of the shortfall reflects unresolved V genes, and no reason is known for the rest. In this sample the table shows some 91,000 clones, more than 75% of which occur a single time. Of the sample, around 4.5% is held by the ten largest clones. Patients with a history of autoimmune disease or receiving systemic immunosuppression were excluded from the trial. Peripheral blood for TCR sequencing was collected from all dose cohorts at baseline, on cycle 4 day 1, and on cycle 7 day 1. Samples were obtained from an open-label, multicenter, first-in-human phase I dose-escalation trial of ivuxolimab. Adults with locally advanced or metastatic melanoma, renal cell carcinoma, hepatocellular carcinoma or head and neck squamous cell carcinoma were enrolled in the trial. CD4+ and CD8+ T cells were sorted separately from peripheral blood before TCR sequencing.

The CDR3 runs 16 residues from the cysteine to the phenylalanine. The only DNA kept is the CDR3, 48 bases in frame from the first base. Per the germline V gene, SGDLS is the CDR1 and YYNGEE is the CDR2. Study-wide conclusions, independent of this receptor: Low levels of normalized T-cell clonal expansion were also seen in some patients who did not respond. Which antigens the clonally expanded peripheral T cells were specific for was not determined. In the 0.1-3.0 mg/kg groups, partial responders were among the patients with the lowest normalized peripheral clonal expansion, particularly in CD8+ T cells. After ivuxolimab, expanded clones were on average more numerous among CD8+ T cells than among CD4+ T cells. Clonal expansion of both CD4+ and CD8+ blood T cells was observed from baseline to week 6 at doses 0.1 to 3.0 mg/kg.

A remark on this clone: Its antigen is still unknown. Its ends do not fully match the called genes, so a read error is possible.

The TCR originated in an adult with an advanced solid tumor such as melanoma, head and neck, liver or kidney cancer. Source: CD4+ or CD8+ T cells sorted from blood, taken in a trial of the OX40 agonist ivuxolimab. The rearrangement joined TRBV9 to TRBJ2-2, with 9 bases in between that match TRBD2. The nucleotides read TGTGCCAGCAGCACACGACTAGCGGCGAACACCAGGGAGCTGTTTTTT. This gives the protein CASSTRLAANTRELFF.